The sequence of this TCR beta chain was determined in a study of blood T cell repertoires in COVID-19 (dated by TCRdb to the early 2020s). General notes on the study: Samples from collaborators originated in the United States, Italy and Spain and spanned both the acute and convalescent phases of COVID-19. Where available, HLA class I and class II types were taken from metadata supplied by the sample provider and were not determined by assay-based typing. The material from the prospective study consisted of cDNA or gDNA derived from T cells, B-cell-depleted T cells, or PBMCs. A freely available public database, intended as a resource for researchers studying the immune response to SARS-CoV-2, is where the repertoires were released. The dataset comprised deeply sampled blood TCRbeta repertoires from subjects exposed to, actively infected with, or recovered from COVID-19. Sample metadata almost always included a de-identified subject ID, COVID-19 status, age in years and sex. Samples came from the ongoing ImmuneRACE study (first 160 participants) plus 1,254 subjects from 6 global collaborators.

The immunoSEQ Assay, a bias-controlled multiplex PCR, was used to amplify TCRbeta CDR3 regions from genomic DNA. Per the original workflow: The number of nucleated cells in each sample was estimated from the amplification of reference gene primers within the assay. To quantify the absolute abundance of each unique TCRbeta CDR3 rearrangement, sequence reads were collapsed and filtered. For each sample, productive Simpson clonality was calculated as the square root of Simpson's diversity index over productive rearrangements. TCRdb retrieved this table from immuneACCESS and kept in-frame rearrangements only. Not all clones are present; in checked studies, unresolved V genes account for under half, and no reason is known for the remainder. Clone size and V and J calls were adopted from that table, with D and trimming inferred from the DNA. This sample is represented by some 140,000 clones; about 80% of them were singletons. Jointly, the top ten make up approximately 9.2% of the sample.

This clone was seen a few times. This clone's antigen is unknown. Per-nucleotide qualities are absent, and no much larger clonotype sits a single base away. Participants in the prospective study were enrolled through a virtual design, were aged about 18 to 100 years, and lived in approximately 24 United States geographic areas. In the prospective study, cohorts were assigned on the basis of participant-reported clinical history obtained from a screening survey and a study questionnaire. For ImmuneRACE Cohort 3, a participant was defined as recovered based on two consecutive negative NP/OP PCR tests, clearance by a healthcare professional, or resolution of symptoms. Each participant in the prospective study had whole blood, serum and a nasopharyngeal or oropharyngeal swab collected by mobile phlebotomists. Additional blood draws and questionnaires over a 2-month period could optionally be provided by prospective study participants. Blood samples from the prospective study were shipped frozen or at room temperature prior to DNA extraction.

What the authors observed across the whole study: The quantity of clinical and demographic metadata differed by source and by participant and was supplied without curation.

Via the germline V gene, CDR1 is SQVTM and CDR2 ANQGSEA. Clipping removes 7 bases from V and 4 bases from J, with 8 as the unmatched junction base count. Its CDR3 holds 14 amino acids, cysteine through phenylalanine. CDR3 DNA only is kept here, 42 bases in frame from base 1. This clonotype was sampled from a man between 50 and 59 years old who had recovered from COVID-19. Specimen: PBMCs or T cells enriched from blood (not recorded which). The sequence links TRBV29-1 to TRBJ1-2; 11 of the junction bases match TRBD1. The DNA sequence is TGCAGCGCCGGACAGGGGGCGGATACCTATGGCTACACCTTC. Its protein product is CSAGQGADTYGYTF.